Presented here are 15 T cell receptor beta chains from one specimen sequenced in a study of T cell responses to AZD1222 COVID-19 vaccine (dated by TCRdb to about 2021). Receptor amplification or capture employed the immunoSEQ multiplex PCR assay. TCRdb limited this immuneACCESS table to in-frame rearrangements with V and J called. A share of clones is missing; checked studies link under half to unresolved V genes, and the rest is unexplained. The sample table lists approximately 120,000 clones, around 90% of them with a count of one. Of the sample, 9.5% to 15% falls within the top ten clones. The time point label of this sample denotes: baseline before first vaccination. Taken with the paper, the label for treatment or condition translates to: meningococcal conjugate vaccine given as trial control. The sequenced sample was peripheral blood, obtained on day 0 of MenACWY control vaccination. These receptors were collected from an adult in good health.

The gene calls are TRBV7-3 and TRBJ2-1; D unclear. Germline values: CDR1 SGHTA, CDR2 FQGTGA. This CDR3 has 12 amino acids. Trimming stripped 2 bases from V and 7 bases from J, with 6 bases between. In nucleotides, the CDR3 is TGTGCCAGCAGCTTAGGTTTTAATGAGCAGTTCTTC. Protein: CASSLGFNEQFF.

This rearrangement joins TRBV5-1 to TRBJ1-2; D remains ambiguous. The CDR3 is 17 amino acids. V lost 1 base and J 1 base, leaving 17 bases between the germline ends. CDR1 and CDR2 from the germline V gene are SGHRS and YFSETQ. CDR3 DNA: TGCGCCAGCAGCTTGAGTGACCGCGCGCTGGGTAACTATGGCTACACCTTC. It codes for CASSLSDRALGNYGYTF.

The rearrangement links TRBV4-3 to TRBJ2-7; tentatively, D is TRBD1 (5 bases). The V gene lost 1 base and the J gene lost 1 base, with 8 bases spanning the gap. From germline, CDR1 is LGHNA and CDR2 YSLEER. This CDR3 is 14 amino acids long. The CDR3 bases are TGCGCCAGCAGCCAAGGGCGGACATCCTACGAGCAGTACTTC. Residues: CASSQGRTSYEQYF.

The chain links TRBV25-1 to TRBJ1-3; unclear D gene. V shed 6 bases and J shed 0 bases, with 6 bases lying between them. The CDR3 length is 13 residues. Germline values: CDR1 MGHDK, CDR2 SYGVNS. The CDR3 coding sequence is TGTGCCAGCAGGGCAGACTCTGGAAACACCATATATTTT. Amino acid sequence: CASRADSGNTIYF. The whole variable domain, filled in from reference TRBV25-1 and TRBJ1-3, reads EADIYQTPRYLVIGTGKKITLECSQTMGHDKMYWYQQDPGMELHLIHYSYGVNSTEKGDLSSESTVSRIRTEHFPLTLESARPSHTSQYLCASRADSGNTIYFGEGSWLTVV.

The chain links TRBV27 to TRBJ1-3; D possibly corresponds to TRBD1 (6 bases). The CDR3 runs 13 residues. Germline CDR1 MNHEY, CDR2 SMNVEV (reference sequence). V was cut by 8 bases and J by 1 base, with 9 bases left in between. CDR3 DNA: TGTGCCAGCGGAACAGGGTCTGGAAACACCATATATTTT. Amino acid sequence: CASGTGSGNTIYF.

V usage is TRBV3-1 (or the pseudogene TRBV3-2) and J usage is TRBJ2-5, with a possible D match to TRBD2 (6 bases). Germline CDR1 LGHDT, CDR2 YNNKEL (reference sequence). V was cut by 3 bases and J by 5 bases, with 13 bases left in between. The CDR3 loop spans 14 amino acids. The CDR3 loop reads CASSHPGEAETQYF. The CDR3 DNA sequence: TGTGCCAGCAGCCACCCGGGAGAGGCTGAGACCCAGTACTTC.

This clone is a singleton in its sample. V usage is TRBV7-9 and J usage is TRBJ1-4; tentatively, D is TRBD1 (5 bases). Germline loops: CDR1 SEHNR, CDR2 FQNEAQ (reference sequence). The CDR3 length is 17 residues. Trimming removed 0 bases from V and 7 bases from J, with 18 bases in between. The CDR3 DNA is TGTGCCAGCAGCTTAGCGAATGGTGCGCTCGGGGGTGAAAAACTGTTTTTT. This gives the protein CASSLANGALGGEKLFF.

V is TRBV5-1 and J is TRBJ2-7; tentatively, D is TRBD1 or TRBD2 (5 bases each). Germline V gene sequence: CDR1 SGHRS, CDR2 YFSETQ. With 4 bases removed from V and 6 bases from J, the gap between germline ends came to 11 bases. This CDR3 spans 12 amino acids. The chain's CDR3 is CASSNTGGEQYF. CDR3 DNA: TGCGCCAGCAGCAACACAGGAGGCGAGCAGTACTTC.

CDR3: CASSQVAMNGFSYEQYF. The DNA for the CDR3 is TGCGCCAGCAGCCAAGTGGCGATGAATGGGTTCAGCTACGAGCAGTACTTC. This chain joins TRBV4-1 and TRBJ2-7; no firm D call. CDR3 length: 17 residues. The germline V gene has CDR1 MGHRA and CDR2 YSYEKL. V lost 1 base, J lost 3 bases, and 19 bases lay in between.

The chain uses TRBV27 and TRBJ1-6; D is possibly TRBD1 (5 bases). CDR1 and CDR2 from the germline V gene are MNHEY and SMNVEV (reference sequence). Trimming shortened V by 3 bases and J by 0 bases, and 15 bases separated the two germline ends. This CDR3 spans 18 amino acids. The CDR3 here is CASSLWQGVNSYNSPLHF. CDR3 DNA: TGTGCCAGCAGTTTGTGGCAGGGTGTCAACTCCTATAATTCACCCCTCCACTTT.

V and J are TRBV4-3 and TRBJ1-2, with D unresolved. The germline V and J ends were trimmed by 0 bases and 3 bases, with 17 bases remaining between them. This CDR3 comprises 17 residues. From germline, CDR1 is LGHNA and CDR2 YSLEER. CDR3 in amino acids: CASSQDVGRPRDYGYTF. In DNA, the CDR3 is TGCGCCAGCAGCCAAGATGTGGGCCGGCCCCGGGACTATGGCTACACCTTC.

This clone is a singleton in its sample. The CDR3 loop is CAWRGGNEAEAFF. The CDR3 DNA is TGTGCCTGGAGAGGGGGTAATGAGGCTGAAGCTTTCTTT. The chain has TRBV30 and TRBJ1-1; perhaps TRBD1 as D (6 bases). The V and J ends lost 3 bases and 6 bases respectively, with 14 bases between them. Per the germline V gene, CDR1 is GTSNPN and CDR2 is SVGIG (reference sequence). The CDR3 consists of 13 residues.

The chain carries TRBV2 and TRBJ1-5, with D hard to call. Germline V lookup: CDR1 SNHLY, CDR2 FYNNEI. The CDR3 sequence is 12 residues long. The ends were cut back, 2 bases at V and 7 bases at J, with 6 bases in the middle. The CDR3 bases are TGTGCCAGCAGTGAATATGTCCAGCCCCAGCATTTT. Its protein product is CASSEYVQPQHF.

The rearrangement links TRBV2 to TRBJ2-5; TRBD1 aligns across 8 bases. This CDR3 region has 14 residues. Per the germline V gene, CDR1 is SNHLY and CDR2 is FYNNEI. V lost 5 bases and J lost 5; bases outside the gene matches: 7. In DNA form, the CDR3 reads TGTGCCAGCAGTACGAGGACAGGGTTTGAGACCCAGTACTTC. It codes for CASSTRTGFETQYF.

CDR3 bases: TGTGCCAGCAGCAGGGGGAACAGAGGGATAGGAAACACCATATATTTT. The encoded protein is CASSRGNRGIGNTIYF. The V call is TRBV21-1, the J call TRBJ1-3. TRBV21-1 corresponds to a pseudogene. The CDR3 totals 16 residues.